These T cell receptor beta chains were read from a single sample in a study of PD-L1 blockade in urothelial cancer. Data came from immunoSEQ multiplex PCR; TCRdb stores just in-frame clones and leaves some out. This table holds some 110,000 clones, about 89% found once. Sample: PBMCs, taken around atezolizumab (anti-PD-L1) treatment. The receptors shown here come from a man in his 60s with urothelial cancer. Each CDR3 is given with its conserved first and last residue. Each record gives: CDR3 protein, CDR3 DNA, D gene, V gene, CDR3 length, J gene, clone size. The D gene is left open where the match is weak. Rows may omit the clone size; those that give it use once, few, many or a size class.

CASSGGGAQETQYF TGTGCCAGCTCTGGCGGGGGGGCCCAAGAGACCCAGTACTTC TRBD2 TRBV7-3 14 TRBJ2-5 -
CASNGGGGSNQPQHF TGTGCCAGCAACGGAGGGGGGGGTAGCAATCAGCCCCAGCATTTT - TRBV6-6 15 TRBJ1-5 -
CASSPSGRTGELFF TGTGCCAGCAGCCCTAGCGGTAGGACCGGGGAGCTGTTTTTT TRBD2 TRBV7-9 14 TRBJ2-2 -
CASSKGSQGINSPLHF TGTGCCAGCAGCAAAGGGAGCCAGGGGATTAATTCACCCCTCCACTTT - TRBV21-1 16 TRBJ1-6 -
CSLVRGGSSTDTQYF TGCAGCCTAGTCCGTGGGGGGAGCAGCACAGATACGCAGTATTTT - TRBV29-1 15 TRBJ2-3 -
CASTPLSAEAFF TGTGCCAGCACCCCTTTGAGTGCTGAAGCTTTCTTT - TRBV11-1 12 TRBJ1-1 -
CASSLGGTGEGGYTF TGTGCCAGCAGCCTGGGGGGGACAGGGGAGGGAGGCTACACCTTC TRBD1 TRBV7-3 15 TRBJ1-2 -
CASSLRQGFGEQFF TGCGCCAGCAGTCTGAGACAGGGCTTTGGTGAGCAGTTCTTC TRBD1 TRBV5-1 14 TRBJ2-1 -
CAISESGTVSNTGELFF TGTGCCATCAGTGAGTCCGGGACAGTTTCGAACACCGGGGAGCTGTTTTTT TRBD1 TRBV10-3 17 TRBJ2-2 -
CASRKAGKPQHF TGTGCCAGCAGGAAAGCCGGGAAGCCCCAGCATTTT - TRBV6-6 12 TRBJ1-5 -
CASTGQGASQPQHF TGTGCCAGCACCGGACAGGGAGCGAGTCAGCCCCAGCATTTT TRBD1 TRBV6-1 14 TRBJ1-5 -
CASTVSGVRTEAFF TGTGCCAGCACCGTCTCCGGGGTGCGGACTGAAGCTTTCTTT - TRBV28 14 TRBJ1-1 -
CASSSHRGGENTEAFF TGTGCCAGCAGTTCTCATAGGGGAGGAGAGAACACTGAAGCTTTCTTT - TRBV27 16 TRBJ1-1 few
CASSLDTGLAGNEQFF TGCGCCAGCAGCTTGGATACGGGACTAGCGGGAAATGAGCAGTTCTTC TRBD2 TRBV5-1 16 TRBJ2-1 -
CASSPPEGISGANVLTF TGTGCCAGCAGCCCGCCCGAGGGCATCTCTGGAGCCAACGTCCTGACTTTC - TRBV7-6 17 TRBJ2-6 -
CASKRTGLDYGYTF TGTGCCAGCAAAAGGACAGGGCTCGACTATGGCTACACCTTC TRBD1 TRBV6-5 14 TRBJ1-2 -
CASSQAGGSANNEQFF TGTGCCAGCAGCCAAGCCGGCGGGAGCGCCAACAATGAGCAGTTCTTC TRBD2 TRBV14 16 TRBJ2-1 once
CASTDRSSYNEQFF TGTGCCAGCACCGACAGGAGCTCCTACAATGAGCAGTTCTTC - TRBV27 14 TRBJ2-1 -
CASSFFGQGATDTQYF TGCGCCAGCAGCTTCTTCGGACAGGGGGCCACAGATACGCAGTATTTT TRBD1 TRBV5-1 16 TRBJ2-3 -
CASSLGPHEKLFF TGTGCCAGCAGCTTAGGGCCTCATGAAAAACTGTTTTTT - TRBV7-6 13 TRBJ1-4 once
CASSLVGTGDEQYF TGTGCCAGCAGCTTAGTGGGGACAGGGGACGAGCAGTACTTC TRBD1 TRBV7-6 14 TRBJ2-7 -
CASKRTGGAYEQYF TGTGCCAGCAAAAGGACAGGGGGCGCCTACGAGCAGTACTTC TRBD1 TRBV6-5 14 TRBJ2-7 -
CASSIQGNQETQYF TGTGCCAGTAGTATTCAGGGAAACCAAGAGACCCAGTACTTC - TRBV19 14 TRBJ2-5 -
CATSKRFLGGISNQPQHF TGTGCCACCAGCAAGAGGTTTTTAGGGGGTATTAGCAATCAGCCCCAGCATTTT - TRBV15 18 TRBJ1-5 -
CSVEGNRPEAFF TGCAGCGTTGAAGGGAACAGACCTGAAGCTTTCTTT - TRBV29-1 12 TRBJ1-1 few
CASSLGTGPLGVQFF TGTGCCAGCAGTTTGGGGACAGGGCCCCTCGGGGTGCAGTTCTTC TRBD1 TRBV28 15 TRBJ2-1 -
CASSFGGGSQPQHF TGTGCCAGCAGCTTCGGCGGGGGGAGTCAGCCCCAGCATTTT - TRBV13 14 TRBJ1-5 -
CASSSRDFSNEQYF TGTGCCAGCAGCTCCCGGGACTTCAGCAACGAGCAGTACTTC - TRBV9 14 TRBJ2-7 -
CATSGRQPGANVLTF TGTGCCACCTCAGGACGACAGCCGGGGGCCAACGTCCTGACTTTC - TRBV5-4 15 TRBJ2-6 -
CASSESTGPGEQYF TGCGCCAGCAGTGAGTCGACAGGGCCGGGGGAGCAGTACTTC TRBD1 TRBV10-2 14 TRBJ2-7 -
CASSRGGSNQPQHF TGTGCCAGCAGCCGGGGTGGAAGCAATCAGCCCCAGCATTTT - TRBV7-9 14 TRBJ1-5 -
CASSQDLRGEAFF TGTGCCAGCAGCCAAGATCTTCGGGGGGAAGCTTTCTTT - TRBV14 13 TRBJ1-1 once
CASSLAGSTDTQYF TGTGCCAGCAGCTTAGCGGGGAGCACAGATACGCAGTATTTT TRBD2 TRBV6-5 14 TRBJ2-3 -
CASGTGWGGGAGYTF TGTGCCAGCGGGACAGGCTGGGGCGGGGGGGCTGGCTACACCTTC TRBD1 TRBV27 15 TRBJ1-2 -
CASSLNLQGGNEKLFF TGCGCCAGCAGCTTAAACCTGCAGGGAGGAAATGAAAAACTGTTTTTT - TRBV5-1 16 TRBJ1-4 -
CAISEGGSREQYF TGTGCCATCAGTGAGGGAGGGTCGCGCGAGCAGTACTTC - TRBV10-3 13 TRBJ2-7 once
CASSVGQGQLYEQYF TGTGCCAGCAGCGTAGGTCAGGGACAGTTATACGAGCAGTACTTC TRBD1 TRBV9 15 TRBJ2-7 -
CASSQTPTGGQTYGYTF TGCGCCAGCAGCCAAACGCCGACAGGGGGCCAAACTTATGGCTACACCTTC TRBD1 TRBV4-1 17 TRBJ1-2 -
CASTPRGGNYGYTF TGTGCCAGTACCCCCCGGGGGGGCAACTATGGCTACACCTTC - TRBV19 14 TRBJ1-2 -
CASSLTDTMQFF TGTGCCAGCAGTTTGACAGATACGATGCAGTTCTTC - TRBV28 12 TRBJ2-1 -
CASSQSTSGWMNEQFF TGCGCCAGCAGCCAGTCAACTAGCGGGTGGATGAATGAGCAGTTCTTC TRBD2 TRBV4-1 16 TRBJ2-1 -
CASSGLAGEVNTGELFF TGTGCCAGCAGTGGACTAGCGGGAGAGGTGAACACCGGGGAGCTGTTTTTT TRBD2 TRBV6-4 17 TRBJ2-2 medium-sized
CAWSGTASIEQYF TGTGCCTGGAGTGGGACAGCCTCCATAGAGCAGTACTTC - TRBV30 13 TRBJ2-7 -
CATSRVRAASGANVLTF TGTGCCACCAGCAGAGTCAGGGCGGCATCTGGGGCCAACGTCCTGACTTTC - TRBV15 17 TRBJ2-6 -